The present TCR beta chain was sequenced within a study of CD8+ T cells in alopecia areata. cDNA serving as the sequencing template came from extracted, reverse transcribed RNA. The protocol was immunoSEQ multiplex PCR, while the TCRdb copy is restricted to in-frame clones and leaves out a portion. The sample lists 89,000 or so clones, just over 50% seen once, with around 5% in the top ten. The V gene lost 4 bases and the J gene lost 7 bases, with 11 bases spanning the gap. The CDR3 consists of 11 residues. CDR1 is SQVTM, CDR2 ANQGSEA, per germline. Sample: NKG2D-high CD8+ T cells sorted from blood. The source of this sequence is a human donor with alopecia areata. This chain connects TRBV29-1 to TRBJ2-7; possible D gene TRBD2, 5 bases. CDR3 amino acids: CSVVGWEEQYF. The CDR3 region has the DNA TGCAGCGTTGTCGGCTGGGAGGAGCAGTACTTC.